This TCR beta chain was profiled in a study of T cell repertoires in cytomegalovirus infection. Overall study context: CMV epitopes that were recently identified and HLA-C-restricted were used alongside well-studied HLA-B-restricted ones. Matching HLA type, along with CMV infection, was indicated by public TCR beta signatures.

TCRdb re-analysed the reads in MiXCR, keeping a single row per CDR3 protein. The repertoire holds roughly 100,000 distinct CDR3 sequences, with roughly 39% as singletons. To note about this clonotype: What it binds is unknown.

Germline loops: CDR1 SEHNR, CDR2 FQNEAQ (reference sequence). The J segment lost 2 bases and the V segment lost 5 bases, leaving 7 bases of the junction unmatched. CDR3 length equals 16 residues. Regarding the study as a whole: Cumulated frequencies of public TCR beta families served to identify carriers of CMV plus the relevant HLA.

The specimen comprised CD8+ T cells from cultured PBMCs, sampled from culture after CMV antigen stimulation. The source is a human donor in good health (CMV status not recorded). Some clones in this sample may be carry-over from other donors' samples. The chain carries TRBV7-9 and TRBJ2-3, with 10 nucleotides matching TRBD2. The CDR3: CASSLPSGGLTDTQYF. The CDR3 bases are TGTGCCAGCAGCCTTCCTAGCGGGGGACTCACAGATACGCAGTATTTT.